These 30 T cell receptor beta chains came from one sample sequenced in a study of cytomegalovirus exposure and HLA in healthy donors (dated by TCRdb to about 2017). Receptors were amplified or captured by the immunoSEQ multiplex PCR assay. The multiplex PCR relied on a mix of 60 forward primers for TCR Vbeta segments and 13 reverse primers for TCR Jbeta segments. TCRdb re-hosts the immuneACCESS table, in-frame sequences only. Its copies lack some clones; in the studies checked, an unresolved V gene accounts for under half of them, and the cause for the rest is not known. Across this sample there are 150,000 to 200,000 clones, with 75% seen only once. The ten most abundant clones make up approximately 3% of the sample. What was sequenced was PBMCs. These receptors originate from a woman aged 50 to 65 in good health and CMV-seropositive.

This chain uses TRBV18 with TRBJ2-5, with 7 bases lining up with TRBD2. The CDR3 spans 15 residues. CDR1 is KGHSH and CDR2 is LQKENI in the germline V gene. Losses at the gene ends were 2 bases for V and 4 bases for J; bases not matched to a gene: 7. The CDR3 DNA follows: TGTGCCAGCTCACCATACACCGGGGGGATAGAGACCCAGTACTTC. Protein: CASSPYTGGIETQYF.

V usage is TRBV11-2 and J usage is TRBJ2-7; D gene ambiguous. Germline V gene data show CDR1 as SGHAT and CDR2 as FQNNGV. Trimming stripped 0 bases from V and 5 bases from J, with 8 bases between. This CDR3 contains 13 residues. The CDR3 DNA reads as TGTGCCAGCAGCTTAGAGAACTTTCACGAGCAGTACTTC. Its translation: CASSLENFHEQYF.

This clone has more than one count but fewer than ten. The chain employs TRBV5-1 and TRBJ2-1; 9 bases line up with TRBD2. CDR1 SGHRS and CDR2 YFSETQ come from the germline V gene. J gave up 9 bases and V 4 bases, and 17 bases lay outside the gene matches. This CDR3 contains 17 residues. CDR3 in DNA: TGCGCCAGCAGCCCCCCCTTAGGGCGGGGGGGCCTGGGTGAGCAGTTCTTC. Translated, it gives CASSPPLGRGGLGEQFF.

The rearrangement links TRBV6-1 to TRBJ1-5, with D tentatively TRBD1 (5 bases). Trimming removed 3 bases at V and 7 bases at J, with 10 bases between. CDR1 MNHNS and CDR2 SASEGT come from the germline V gene. The CDR3 sequence is 13 residues long. CDR3 sequence reads: CASSDQQAQPQHF. In DNA form, the CDR3 reads TGTGCCAGCAGTGACCAACAGGCGCAGCCCCAGCATTTT.

The J gene is TRBJ1-6, the V gene TRBV2, with D unclear. The CDR3 totals 14 residues. V lost 2 bases, J lost 6 bases, and 8 bases lay in between. Per germline, CDR1 SNHLY and CDR2 FYNNEI. The CDR3 region has the DNA TGTGCCAGCAGTGAAACAGTTTCTAATTCACCCCTCCACTTT. Amino acids: CASSETVSNSPLHF.

The chain joins TRBV30 to TRBJ1-1; perhaps TRBD1 as D (5 bases). Germline V gene lookup returns CDR1 GTSNPN and CDR2 SVGIG (reference sequence). Trimming left V 0 bases short and J 10 bases short, with 9 bases between. The CDR3 extends over 11 amino acids. CDR3 in amino acids: CAWSVGHGAFF. CDR3 DNA: TGTGCCTGGAGTGTTGGACATGGAGCTTTCTTT.

The V and J genes are TRBV6-1 and TRBJ2-7; 8 positions agree with TRBD1. Germline V gene sequence: CDR1 MNHNS, CDR2 SASEGT. V was pared by 5 bases and J by 4 bases, with 10 bases of the junction left unmatched. This CDR3 is built from 15 residues. Here the CDR3 DNA reads TGTGCCAGCAGTAAACCTACAGGGGGTTATTACGAGCAGTACTTC. Translated, it gives CASSKPTGGYYEQYF.

The J gene is TRBJ1-2, the V gene TRBV6-6; 9 bases match TRBD1. V gave up 5 bases and J gave up 7 bases; unmatched junction bases: 14. CDR3 length: 16 amino acids. Germline CDR1 MNHNY, CDR2 SVGAGI (reference sequence). CDR3 bases: TGTGCCAGCAGTCCTGGCCCCGGGACAGGGAGAGGTGGCTACACCTTC. Its translation is CASSPGPGTGRGGYTF.

V usage is TRBV10-2 and J usage is TRBJ2-2; TRBD1 matches 8 bases. The germline V gene has CDR1 WSHSY and CDR2 SAAADI. The V segment lost 6 bases and the J segment 0 bases; nucleotides outside the gene matches: 6. The CDR3 consists of 16 residues. CDR3: CASRDPGQANTGELFF. The CDR3 bases are TGCGCCAGCAGAGACCCGGGACAGGCGAACACCGGGGAGCTGTTTTTT.

This sequence joins TRBV27 and TRBJ2-1; D remains ambiguous. The V gene's germline CDR1 is MNHEY and CDR2 SMNVEV (reference sequence). V was shortened by 2 bases and J by 8 bases, with 10 bases between the two germline ends. CDR3 size: 13 residues. The DNA for the CDR3 is TGTGCCAGCAGTTTACTCCGACACTATGAGCAGTTCTTC. It yields the protein CASSLLRHYEQFF.

The chain links TRBV7-9 to TRBJ2-1; 9 bases align to TRBD2. This CDR3 is 15 amino acids long. Losses at the gene ends were 2 bases for V and 5 bases for J; bases not matched to a gene: 4. The germline gives CDR1 SEHNR, CDR2 FQNEAQ (reference sequence). The CDR3: CASSLSAGGHNEQFF. The DNA of the CDR3 is TGTGCCAGCAGCTTATCGGCGGGGGGGCACAATGAGCAGTTCTTC.

This clone was counted a single time. This chain joins TRBV9 and TRBJ1-4, with 7 nucleotides matching TRBD1. The CDR3 contains 15 residues. V shed 4 bases and J 8 bases; nucleotides not matched to a gene: 11. CDR1 and CDR2 (germline): SGDLS, YYNGEE. The CDR3 DNA reads as TGTGCCAGCAGCCCTCGGACAGGACCGGGAGAAAAACTGTTTTTT. This translates into CASSPRTGPGEKLFF. Full variable domain (missing parts from reference TRBV9 and TRBJ1-4): DSGVTQTPKHLITATGQRVTLRCSPRSGDLSVYWYQQSLDQGLQFLIQYYNGEERAKGNILERFSAQQFPDLHSELNLSSLELGDSALYFCASSPRTGPGEKLFFGSGTQLSVL.

This chain joins TRBV5-3 and TRBJ1-2; no clear D gene. TRBV5-3 carries the ORF label, with uncertain function. Trimming removed 8 bases at V and 7 bases at J, with 12 bases between. The CDR3 runs to 11 residues. CDR3 DNA: TGTGCCAGGTCCGAGTCGCGTGGCTACACCTTC. It codes for CARSESRGYTF.

This clone was seen a few times. The CDR3 region has the DNA TGTGCCGTCGGGGCGGGGGGAATCACAGATACGCAGTATTTT. It is translated as CAVGAGGITDTQYF. The chain is built from TRBV9 and TRBJ2-3; 8 positions agree with TRBD2. This CDR3 has 14 amino acids. The V gene's germline CDR1 is SGDLS and CDR2 YYNGEE. J lost 2 bases, V lost 10 bases, and 9 bases had no gene match.

This CDR3 reads CASRPQGLRNTIYF. CDR3 bases: TGTGCCAGCAGACCACAGGGCCTAAGAAACACCATATATTTT. V gene TRBV6-5 combines with J gene TRBJ1-3; possibly TRBD1 for D (6 bases). The CDR3 covers 14 residues. Germline-derived CDR1 and CDR2 are MNHEY and SVGAGI. V was trimmed by 6 bases and J by 5 bases, leaving 14 bases between them.

The CDR3 DNA reads TGTGCCAGCAAAAATGTATTCGAGCAGTTCTTC. Translating gives CASKNVFEQFF. The V gene is TRBV2, the J gene TRBJ2-1; D remains unclear. This CDR3 has 11 amino acids. Germline CDR1 SNHLY, CDR2 FYNNEI. The V end was cut by 7 bases, the J end by 10 bases, with 11 bases between.

The count of this clone is one. The V gene is TRBV5-6, the J gene TRBJ2-3; 7 nucleotides line up with TRBD2. The germline gives CDR1 SGHDT, CDR2 YYEEEE. The length of the CDR3 is 14 residues. J lost 3 bases, V lost 4 bases, and 5 bases had no gene match. The CDR3 loop is CASSPLGGTDTQYF. For the CDR3, the DNA is TGTGCCAGCAGCCCCTTGGGGGGGACAGATACGCAGTATTTT.

The V and J genes are TRBV7-9 and TRBJ1-6; no firm D call. Germline loops: CDR1 SEHNR, CDR2 FQNEAQ (reference sequence). V was clipped by 5 bases and J by 8 bases, with 7 bases between them. The CDR3 consists of 12 residues. In DNA form, the CDR3 reads TGTGCCAGCAGCATACAAGATTCACCCCTCCACTTT. Its protein is CASSIQDSPLHF.

The chain has TRBV5-1 and TRBJ2-7, with 7 bases lining up with TRBD2. The trim removed 4 bases at V and 1 base at J, leaving 8 bases unmatched. CDR3 length: 15 amino acids. Germline assignment: CDR1 SGHRS and CDR2 YFSETQ. CDR3 bases: TGCGCCAGCAGCCCGCGGGGGTCAGGGTCCTACGAGCAGTACTTC. It specifies CASSPRGSGSYEQYF. Filled out from reference TRBV5-1 and TRBJ2-7, the complete variable domain reads KAGVTQTPRYLIKTRGQQVTLSCSPISGHRSVSWYQQTPGQGLQFLFEYFSETQRNKGNFPGRFSGRQFSNSRSEMNVSTLELGDSALYLCASSPRGSGSYEQYFGPGTRLTVT.

V usage is TRBV5-4 and J usage is TRBJ1-6; 8 bases agree with TRBD1. The V gene end was trimmed by 0 bases and the J gene end by 6 bases; junction bases not matched to a gene: 2. The germline V gene encodes CDR1 SGHNT and CDR2 YYREEE (reference sequence). This CDR3 comprises 15 residues. In DNA, the CDR3 is TGTGCCAGCAGCTTGGCCCAGGGGGCTAATTCACCCCTCCACTTT. Amino acid sequence: CASSLAQGANSPLHF.

This chain uses TRBV2 with TRBJ1-2; 8 nucleotides align to TRBD1. V shed 7 bases and J 3 bases; nucleotides not matched to a gene: 4. This CDR3 is 13 amino acids long. CDR1 SNHLY and CDR2 FYNNEI come from the germline V gene. CDR3 residues: CASTDRGDYGYTF. DNA for the CDR3: TGTGCCAGCACCGACAGGGGTGACTATGGCTACACCTTC.

This chain links TRBV2 with TRBJ1-3, with TRBD1 identical over 8 bases. The CDR3 contains 15 residues. V lost 3 bases to trimming and J lost 4 bases; unmatched junction nucleotides: 5. Germline CDR1 and CDR2: SNHLY and FYNNEI. CDR3 sequence: CASSDRGRPGNTIYF. DNA of the CDR3: TGTGCCAGCAGTGACAGGGGGCGCCCAGGAAACACCATATATTTT.

The J gene is TRBJ1-5, the V gene TRBV5-8; 8 nucleotides agree with TRBD1. The CDR3 runs 16 residues. Germline V gene lookup returns CDR1 SGHTS and CDR2 YDEGEE. The trim removed 0 bases at V and 7 bases at J, leaving 9 bases unmatched. In DNA, the CDR3 is TGTGCCAGCAGCTTGGTCGGACAGGGTATAAGACAGCCCCAGCATTTT. Protein sequence: CASSLVGQGIRQPQHF.

This clone was seen only a few times. The rearrangement uses TRBV6-1 and TRBJ2-3; 7 nucleotides match TRBD2. This CDR3 has 14 residues. CDR1 MNHNS and CDR2 SASEGT come from the germline V gene. Germline trimming cut 6 bases from V and 1 base from J; bases unmatched to any gene: 4. CDR3 sequence: CASRASGRTDTQYF. As DNA, the CDR3 is TGTGCCAGCAGAGCTAGCGGCCGCACAGATACGCAGTATTTT.

This sequence joins TRBV5-4 and TRBJ2-1; 9 bases fit TRBD2. J gave up 4 bases and V 3 bases, and 11 bases lay outside the gene matches. The CDR3 loop spans 17 amino acids. Per germline, CDR1 SGHNT and CDR2 YYREEE (reference sequence). CDR3 DNA: TGTGCCAGCAGCTCATTTGGCGGGGGGGCGAGATACAATGAGCAGTTCTTC. Its protein product is CASSSFGGGARYNEQFF.

This clone was seen a single time. The chain carries TRBV2 and TRBJ2-1; TRBD2 agrees at 10 bases. The length of the CDR3 is 14 residues. V was clipped by 6 bases and J by 6 bases; unmatched bases: 5. Per germline, CDR1 SNHLY and CDR2 FYNNEI. This CDR3 reads CASRLAGIPNEQFF. The CDR3 nucleotides are TGTGCCAGCAGACTAGCGGGGATCCCCAATGAGCAGTTCTTC.

The V and J genes are TRBV30 and TRBJ2-7; TRBD2 matches at 8 bases. With 2 bases clipped from V and 4 bases from J, the junction kept 7 bases outside the gene matches. Germline assignment: CDR1 GTSNPN and CDR2 SVGIG (reference sequence). The CDR3 consists of 14 residues. CDR3: CAWSRGTSKYEQYF. In DNA form, the CDR3 reads TGTGCCTGGAGTCGGGGGACTAGTAAATACGAGCAGTACTTC.

The V gene is TRBV2, the J gene TRBJ2-1; D is possibly TRBD2 (6 bases). Germline values: CDR1 SNHLY, CDR2 FYNNEI. The CDR3 runs 13 residues. The V gene lost 6 bases and the J gene lost 6 bases, with 12 bases spanning the gap. CDR3 loop: CASRTTRGNEQFF. The DNA for the CDR3 is TGTGCCAGCAGAACGACTAGGGGCAATGAGCAGTTCTTC.

The chain carries TRBV27 and TRBJ1-6; D is perhaps TRBD1 (5 bases). Germline V lookup: CDR1 MNHEY, CDR2 SMNVEV (reference sequence). With 11 bases removed from V and 10 bases from J, the gap between germline ends came to 15 bases. The CDR3 has 12 residues. The CDR3: CASPGGESPLHF. The CDR3 region has the DNA TGTGCCTCCCCGGGGGGAGAGTCACCCCTCCACTTT.

This clone has a count of ten or more. V is TRBV6-1 and J is TRBJ1-6; D possibly corresponds to TRBD1 (6 bases). V was clipped by 7 bases and J by 3 bases, with 13 bases between them. The CDR3 is made up of 15 amino acids. The germline CDR1 and CDR2 sequences are MNHNS and SASEGT. DNA for the CDR3: TGTGCCAGCAAACGACAGGCCAGCTATAATTCACCCCTCCACTTT. Protein sequence: CASKRQASYNSPLHF.